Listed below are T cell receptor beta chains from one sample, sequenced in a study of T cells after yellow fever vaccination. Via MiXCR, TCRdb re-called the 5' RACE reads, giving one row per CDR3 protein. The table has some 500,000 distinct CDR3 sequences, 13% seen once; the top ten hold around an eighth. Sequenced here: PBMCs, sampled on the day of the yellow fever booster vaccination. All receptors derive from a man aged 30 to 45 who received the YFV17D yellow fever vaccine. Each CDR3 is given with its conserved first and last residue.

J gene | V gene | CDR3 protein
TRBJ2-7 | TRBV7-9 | CASSLVGGRALSDEQYF
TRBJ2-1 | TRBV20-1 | CSASFDNEQFF
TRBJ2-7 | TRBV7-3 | CASSLSTSYEQYF
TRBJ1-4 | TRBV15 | CATSSPRKEELFF
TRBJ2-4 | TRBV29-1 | CSVGPRGDIQYF
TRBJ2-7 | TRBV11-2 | CASSWGLFYEQYF
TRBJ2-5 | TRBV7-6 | CASTPSGRGSQETQYF
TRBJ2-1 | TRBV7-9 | CAASGLAAKSSYNEQFF
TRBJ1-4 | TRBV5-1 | CASSFGDWGMNEKLFF
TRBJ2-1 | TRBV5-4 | CASTPRGGYEQFF
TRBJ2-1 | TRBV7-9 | CASTTTGTSANEQFF
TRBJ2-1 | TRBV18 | CASSLGTSGLPQFF
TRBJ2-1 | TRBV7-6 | CASSLAAGLAGPIYNEQFF
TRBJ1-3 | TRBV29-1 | CSGATGGNTIYF
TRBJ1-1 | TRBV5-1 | CASSFGDNTEAFF
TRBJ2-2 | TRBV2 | CASSAGDVGELFF
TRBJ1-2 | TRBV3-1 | CASSPAGLNYGYTF
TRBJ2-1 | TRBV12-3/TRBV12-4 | CASNLNYNEQFF
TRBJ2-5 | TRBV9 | CASSVGLRETQYF
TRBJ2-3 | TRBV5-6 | CASSKMGTSFRTQYF
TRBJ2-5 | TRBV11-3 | CASSLGGDRGETQYF
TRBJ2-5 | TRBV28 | CASLTSGRGETQYF
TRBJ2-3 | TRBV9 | CASSVVVGGAKQYF
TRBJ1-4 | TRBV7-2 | CASSVRDVSEKLFF
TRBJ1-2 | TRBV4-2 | CASSQTGTDYGYTF
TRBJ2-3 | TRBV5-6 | CASSLRLLAGTDTQYF
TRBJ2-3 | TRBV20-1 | CSAPGAMGTDTQYF
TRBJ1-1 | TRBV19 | CATHRDFNTEAFF
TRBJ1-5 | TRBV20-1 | CSARDPRGNQPQHF
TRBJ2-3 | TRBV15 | CATSQPPTDTQYF
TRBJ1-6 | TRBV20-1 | CSARDLNSPLHF
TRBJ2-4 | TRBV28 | CATRPNFRRGDIQYF
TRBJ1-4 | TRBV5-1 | CASSLRTGSEKLFF